These 21 T cell receptor beta chains were sequenced from one sample in a study of T cells in Graves' hyperthyroidism and ophthalmopathy. Template material for amplifying TCR beta CDR3 regions consisted of RNA transcripts. HTBI primers were employed in a first-round RT-PCR of the TCR CDR3. In TCRdb, the multiplex PCR reads were re-called with MiXCR into one record per CDR3 protein. The table has fewer than 500,000 distinct CDR3 sequences, about 13% seen once. Source material: blood. These receptors were obtained from a man younger than 45 with Graves' hyperthyroidism that later progressed to Graves' ophthalmopathy.

This clonotype was observed at least ten times. The genes are TRBV27 and TRBJ1-4, with a tentative D call TRBD1 (5 bases). Trimming removed 0 bases at V and 1 base at J, with 9 bases between. The CDR3 loop spans 16 amino acids. The germline CDR1 and CDR2 sequences are MNHEY and SMNVEV (reference sequence). CDR3 in amino acids: CASSLSIGGTNEKLFF. The CDR3 coding sequence is TGTGCCAGCAGTTTATCGATCGGGGGAACTAATGAAAAACTGTTTTTT.

This clonotype was detected many times. The chain uses TRBV12-3 or TRBV12-4 and TRBJ2-7; TRBD2 might be the D (5 bases). The CDR3 length is 15 residues. Trimming took off 8 bases at V and 0 bases at J, with 17 bases between the two ends. The CDR3 DNA sequence: TGTGCCAGCCTTCCGACTATCGGAAGCTCCTACGAGCAGTACTTC. This codes for CASLPTIGSSYEQYF.

The rearrangement joins TRBV9 to TRBJ2-1; maybe TRBD1 (6 bases). Per the germline V gene, CDR1 is SGDLS and CDR2 is YYNGEE. V was trimmed by 0 bases and J by 12 bases, leaving 13 bases between them. The CDR3 is 13 residues long. This chain's CDR3 is CASSVGDNSLQFF. In DNA form, the CDR3 reads TGTGCCAGCAGCGTAGGGGACAACTCGTTGCAGTTCTTC.

There are many counts of this clonotype. For the CDR3, the DNA is TGTGCCAGCAGTTTATGGGTAGCTACCCTTGGGGTCTACGAGCAGTACTTC. As protein: CASSLWVATLGVYEQYF. V gene TRBV12-3 or TRBV12-4 combines with J gene TRBJ2-7; D gene ambiguous. Trimming took off 2 bases at V and 3 bases at J, with 20 bases between the two ends. This CDR3 comprises 17 residues.

A word on this clonotype: At one boundary the junction diverges from the germline segment, which might be a read error. The chain joins TRBV7-2 to TRBJ2-2, with D possibly being TRBD1 or TRBD2 (5 bases each). CDR1 and CDR2 from the germline V gene are SGHTA and FQGNSA. CDR3 length: 15 residues. CDR3 DNA: TGTGCCAGCAGCTTATCGGTAGGGGCGACCGGGGACCTGTTTTTT. It yields the protein CASSLSVGATGDLFF.

This clonotype was seen only a few times. The rearrangement links TRBV5-1 to TRBJ1-1, with TRBD1 identical over 10 bases. Germline-derived CDR1 and CDR2 are SGHRS and YFSETQ. V shed 4 bases, J shed 11 bases, and the junction held 14 bases outside the gene matches. CDR3 length equals 15 residues. This CDR3 is CASSNRDRGSQYAFF. For the CDR3, the DNA is TGCGCCAGCAGCAACCGGGACAGGGGTTCGCAGTATGCTTTCTTT.

This clonotype was picked up many times. The chain recombines TRBV11-2 with TRBJ2-5, with 13 positions matching TRBD2. The CDR3 loop spans 18 amino acids. Trimming removed 5 bases from V and 0 bases from J; junction bases left unmatched: 9. Germline V lookup: CDR1 SGHAT, CDR2 FQNNGV. The CDR3 nucleotides read TGTGCCAGCAGCCTAAGACTAGCGGGGGGCGGGTACCAAGAGACCCAGTACTTC. Its protein is CASSLRLAGGGYQETQYF.

This clonotype has only a few counts. The CDR3 sequence: CASSLEANSPLHF. The CDR3, as DNA: TGCGCCAGCAGCTTGGAAGCCAATTCACCCCTCCACTTT. The rearrangement uses TRBV5-1 and TRBJ1-6, with D uncertain. The germline gives CDR1 SGHRS, CDR2 YFSETQ. Trimming stripped 0 bases from V and 7 bases from J, with 5 bases between. The CDR3 totals 13 residues. The full variable domain, in which reference TRBV5-1 and TRBJ1-6 provide the parts outside the CDR3, is KAGVTQTPRYLIKTRGQQVTLSCSPISGHRSVSWYQQTPGQGLQFLFEYFSETQRNKGNFPGRFSGRQFSNSRSEMNVSTLELGDSALYLCASSLEANSPLHFGNGTRLTVT.

Ten or more counts support this clonotype. The chain recombines TRBV11-2 with TRBJ2-3, with TRBD1 identical over 10 bases. The V gene's germline CDR1 is SGHAT and CDR2 FQNNGV. The CDR3 is made up of 15 amino acids. The V gene end was trimmed by 4 bases and the J gene end by 2 bases; junction bases not matched to a gene: 3. The CDR3 loop reads CASSWGQGTTDTQYF. The CDR3 coding sequence is TGTGCCAGCAGCTGGGGACAGGGGACCACAGATACGCAGTATTTT.

The V gene is TRBV12-3 or TRBV12-4, the J gene TRBJ1-5; D is unclear. CDR3 size: 13 residues. Trimming left V 6 bases short and J 7 bases short, with 13 bases between. Written as DNA, the CDR3 is TGTGCCAGCAGCTCCGGGGTAGGACAGCCCCAGCATTTT. Encoded protein: CASSSGVGQPQHF.

The chain couples TRBV7-9 to TRBJ2-2; 14 positions match TRBD2. CDR1 and CDR2 (germline): SEHNR, FQNEAQ (reference sequence). There are 20 residues in the CDR3. V was pared by 4 bases and J by 6 bases, with 16 bases of the junction left unmatched. The CDR3 is CASSSPGLAGGPFRPGELFF. The CDR3 DNA is TGTGCCAGCAGCTCTCCCGGACTAGCGGGGGGCCCTTTCAGGCCCGGGGAGCTGTTTTTT.

This clonotype was counted at least ten times. The rearrangement uses TRBV5-1 and TRBJ1-1; D is ambiguous. The CDR3 has 15 residues. Per germline, CDR1 SGHRS and CDR2 YFSETQ. Trimming took 2 bases from V and 0 from J, leaving 11 bases between them. CDR3 in DNA: TGCGCCAGCAGCTTACTTGGACGGTTGAACACTGAAGCTTTCTTT. Amino acid sequence: CASSLLGRLNTEAFF.

There are many counts of this clonotype. V gene TRBV28 combines with J gene TRBJ1-1; D remains unclear. The CDR3 extends over 12 amino acids. CDR1 is MDHEN and CDR2 is SYDVKM in the germline V gene. The V end lost 6 bases, the J end lost 4 bases, and 9 bases lay between the germline ends. The CDR3 loop is CASSLRSTEAFF. DNA for the CDR3: TGTGCCAGCAGCTTAAGGAGCACTGAAGCTTTCTTT.

The chain has TRBV19 and TRBJ2-5, with TRBD2 identical over 11 bases. The CDR3 runs 15 residues. Germline CDR1 reads LNHDA; CDR2 reads SQIVND (reference sequence). V lost 7 bases and J lost 4; bases outside the gene matches: 8. In DNA form, the CDR3 reads TGTGCCAGTATACCTAGCGGGGGGTCTGTAGAGACCCAGTACTTC. Encoded protein: CASIPSGGSVETQYF.

This clonotype was observed a handful of times. V and J are TRBV4-1 and TRBJ2-1; possibly TRBD2 for D (7 bases). Germline CDR1 and CDR2: MGHRA and YSYEKL. The CDR3 extends over 15 amino acids. V was cut by 3 bases and J by 9 bases, with 18 bases left in between. The CDR3 coding sequence is TGCGCCAGCAGCCACGGTCGGGGGGCGCAGGGTGAGCAGTTCTTC. Translation: CASSHGRGAQGEQFF.

This clonotype was recorded many times. The rearrangement uses TRBV7-9 and TRBJ2-2, with D uncertain. The germline V gene has CDR1 SEHNR and CDR2 FQNEAQ (reference sequence). The length of the CDR3 is 13 residues. The ends were cut back, 5 bases at V and 7 bases at J, with 11 bases in the middle. In DNA form, the CDR3 reads TGTGCCAGCAGCACGGCCCTGGGCGGGGAGCTGTTTTTT. It yields the protein CASSTALGGELFF.

A few counts support this clonotype. The chain recombines TRBV3-1 with TRBJ2-1; TRBD2 matches 10 bases. The trim removed 0 bases at V and 3 bases at J, leaving 2 bases unmatched. The germline V gene has CDR1 LGHDT and CDR2 YNNKEL (reference sequence). The CDR3 runs to 16 residues. The CDR3 region has the DNA TGTGCCAGCAGCCAAGACCCTAGCGGGGGCTACAATGAGCAGTTCTTC. Translation: CASSQDPSGGYNEQFF.

In nucleotides, the CDR3 is TGTGCCAGCAGTTCGACTAGCTCTGGTCCAGATACGCAGTATTTT. Translating gives CASSSTSSGPDTQYF. The rearrangement joins TRBV6-9 to TRBJ2-3; TRBD2 aligns across 7 bases. The CDR3 runs to 15 residues. In germline, CDR1 is MNHGY, CDR2 SVAAGI. V dropped 4 bases and J dropped 4; count of bases not matched to a gene: 8.

This clonotype showed up just a few times. The V gene is TRBV29-1, the J gene TRBJ2-1, with TRBD2 matching 10 bases. The CDR3 totals 17 residues. V lost 0 bases and J lost 5; bases outside the gene matches: 10. Germline V lookup: CDR1 SQVTM, CDR2 ANQGSEA. The CDR3 region has the DNA TGCAGCGTTGAAGATTGGGGGCTAGCGGGGGCACACAATGAGCAGTTCTTC. This translates into CSVEDWGLAGAHNEQFF.

This clonotype was detected only a few times. The rearrangement joins TRBV18 to TRBJ2-2; D gene ambiguous. Per germline, CDR1 KGHSH and CDR2 LQKENI. Between the trimmed V and J ends, which lost 8 bases and 0 bases, there was a span of 16 bases. This CDR3 comprises 16 residues. The CDR3 spells CASTIPFEANTGELFF. The DNA for the CDR3 is TGTGCCAGCACCATACCGTTCGAGGCGAACACCGGGGAGCTGTTTTTT.

The chain employs TRBV20-1 and TRBJ1-1, with D possibly TRBD1 on 5 matching bases. Germline assignment: CDR1 DFQATT and CDR2 SNEGSKA (reference sequence). V dropped 7 bases and J dropped 1 base, with 10 bases sitting between them. The CDR3 contains 12 residues. The DNA of the CDR3 is TGCAGTGGAGGACATTCGAACACTGAAGCTTTCTTT. It translates to CSGGHSNTEAFF.